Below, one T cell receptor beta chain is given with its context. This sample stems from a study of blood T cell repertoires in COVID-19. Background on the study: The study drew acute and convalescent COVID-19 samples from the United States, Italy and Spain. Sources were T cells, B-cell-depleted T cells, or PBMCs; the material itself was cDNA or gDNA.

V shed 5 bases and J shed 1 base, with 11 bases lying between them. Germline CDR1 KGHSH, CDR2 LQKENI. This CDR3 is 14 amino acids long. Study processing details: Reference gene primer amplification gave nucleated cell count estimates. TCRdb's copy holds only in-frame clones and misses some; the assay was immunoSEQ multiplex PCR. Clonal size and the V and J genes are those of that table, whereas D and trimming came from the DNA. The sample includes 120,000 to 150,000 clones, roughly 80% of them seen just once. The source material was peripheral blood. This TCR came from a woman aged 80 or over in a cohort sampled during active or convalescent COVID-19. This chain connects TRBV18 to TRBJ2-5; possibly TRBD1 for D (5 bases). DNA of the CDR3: TGTGCCAGCTCAACGACAGAAGGCCAAGAGACCCAGTACTTC. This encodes CASSTTEGQETQYF.